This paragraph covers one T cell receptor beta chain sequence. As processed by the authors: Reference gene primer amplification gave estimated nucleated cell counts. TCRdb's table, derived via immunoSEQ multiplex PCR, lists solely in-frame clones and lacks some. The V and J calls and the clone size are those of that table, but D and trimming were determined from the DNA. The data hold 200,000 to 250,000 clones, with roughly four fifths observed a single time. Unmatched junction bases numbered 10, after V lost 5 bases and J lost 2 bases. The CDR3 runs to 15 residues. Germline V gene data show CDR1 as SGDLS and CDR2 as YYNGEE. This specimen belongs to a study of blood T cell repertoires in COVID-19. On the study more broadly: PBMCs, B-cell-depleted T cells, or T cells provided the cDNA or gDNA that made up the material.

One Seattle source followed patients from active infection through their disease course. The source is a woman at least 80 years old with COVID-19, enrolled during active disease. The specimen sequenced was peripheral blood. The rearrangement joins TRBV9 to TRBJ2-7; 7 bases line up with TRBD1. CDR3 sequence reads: CASSRTGTQTYEQYF. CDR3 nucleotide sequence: TGTGCCAGCAGTCGGACAGGTACCCAAACCTACGAGCAGTACTTC.